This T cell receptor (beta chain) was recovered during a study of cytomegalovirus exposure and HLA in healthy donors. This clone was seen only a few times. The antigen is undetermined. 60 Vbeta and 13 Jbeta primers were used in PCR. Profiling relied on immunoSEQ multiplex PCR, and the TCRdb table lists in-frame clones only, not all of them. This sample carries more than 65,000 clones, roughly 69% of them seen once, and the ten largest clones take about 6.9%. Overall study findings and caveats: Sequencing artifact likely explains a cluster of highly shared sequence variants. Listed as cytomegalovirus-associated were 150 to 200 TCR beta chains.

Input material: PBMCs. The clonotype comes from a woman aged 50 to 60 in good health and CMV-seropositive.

CDR3 protein: CASSEDRAPLENTIYF. CDR3 nucleotide sequence: TGTGCCAGCAGCGAAGACAGGGCCCCTTTGGAAAACACCATATATTTT. The chain joins TRBV9 to TRBJ1-3; TRBD1 aligns across 7 bases. The CDR3 loop spans 16 amino acids. Trimming cost V 3 bases and J 6 bases; bases outside gene matches: 12. Germline CDR1 and CDR2: SGDLS and YYNGEE.